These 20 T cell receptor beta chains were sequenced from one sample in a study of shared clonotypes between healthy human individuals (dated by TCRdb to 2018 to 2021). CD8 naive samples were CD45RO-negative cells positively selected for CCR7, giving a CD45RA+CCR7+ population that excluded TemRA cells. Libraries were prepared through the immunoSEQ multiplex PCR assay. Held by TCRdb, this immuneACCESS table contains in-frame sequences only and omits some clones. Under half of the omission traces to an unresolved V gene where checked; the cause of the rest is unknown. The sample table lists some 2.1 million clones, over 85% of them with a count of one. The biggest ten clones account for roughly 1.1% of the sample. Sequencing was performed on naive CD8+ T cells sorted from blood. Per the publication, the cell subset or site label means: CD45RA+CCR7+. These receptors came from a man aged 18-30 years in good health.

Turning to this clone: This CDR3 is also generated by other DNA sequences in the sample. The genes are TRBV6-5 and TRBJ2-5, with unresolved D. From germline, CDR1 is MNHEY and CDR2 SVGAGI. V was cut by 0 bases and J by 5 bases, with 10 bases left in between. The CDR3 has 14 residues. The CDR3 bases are TGTGCCAGCAGTTACTCGACATCCTGGGAGACCCAGTACTTC. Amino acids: CASSYSTSWETQYF.

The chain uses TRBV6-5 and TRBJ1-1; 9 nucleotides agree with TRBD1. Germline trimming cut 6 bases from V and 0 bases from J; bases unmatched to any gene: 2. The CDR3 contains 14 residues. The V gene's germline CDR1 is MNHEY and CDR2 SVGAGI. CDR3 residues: CASRTGGLNTEAFF. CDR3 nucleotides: TGTGCCAGCAGGACAGGGGGATTGAACACTGAAGCTTTCTTT.

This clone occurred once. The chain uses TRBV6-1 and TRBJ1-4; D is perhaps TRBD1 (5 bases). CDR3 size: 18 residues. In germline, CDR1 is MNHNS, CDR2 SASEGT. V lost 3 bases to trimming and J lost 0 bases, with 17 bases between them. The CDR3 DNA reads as TGTGCCAGCAGTGACTTAGCGGGGGGAATTACAACTAATGAAAAACTGTTTTTT. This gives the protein CASSDLAGGITTNEKLFF.

The CDR3 sequence is CASSLGNTGNTIYF. CDR3 coding DNA: TGTGCCAGCAGCTTGGGTAATACTGGAAACACCATATATTTT. The chain is built from TRBV5-6 and TRBJ1-3; D unclear. Germline values: CDR1 SGHDT, CDR2 YYEEEE. This CDR3 comprises 14 residues. The V end was cut by 0 bases, the J end by 2 bases, with 6 bases between.

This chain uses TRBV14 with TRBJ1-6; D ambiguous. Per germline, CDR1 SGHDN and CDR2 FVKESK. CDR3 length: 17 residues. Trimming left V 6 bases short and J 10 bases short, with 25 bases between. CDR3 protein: CASSLYWTEPRWSPLHF. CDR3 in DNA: TGTGCCAGCAGTCTATACTGGACTGAGCCACGGTGGTCACCCCTCCACTTT.

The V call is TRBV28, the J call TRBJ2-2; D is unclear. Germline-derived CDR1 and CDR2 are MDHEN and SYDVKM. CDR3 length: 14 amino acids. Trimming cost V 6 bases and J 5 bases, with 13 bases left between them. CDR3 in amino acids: CASSRPPSTGELFF. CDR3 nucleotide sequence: TGTGCCAGCAGCCGGCCTCCATCGACCGGGGAGCTGTTTTTT.

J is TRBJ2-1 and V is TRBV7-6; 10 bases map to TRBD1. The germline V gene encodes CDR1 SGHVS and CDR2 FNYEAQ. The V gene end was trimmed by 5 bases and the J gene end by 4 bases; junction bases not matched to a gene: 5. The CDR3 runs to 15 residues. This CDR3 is CASSKDRGEYNEQFF. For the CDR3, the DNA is TGTGCCAGCAGCAAGGACAGGGGGGAATACAATGAGCAGTTCTTC.

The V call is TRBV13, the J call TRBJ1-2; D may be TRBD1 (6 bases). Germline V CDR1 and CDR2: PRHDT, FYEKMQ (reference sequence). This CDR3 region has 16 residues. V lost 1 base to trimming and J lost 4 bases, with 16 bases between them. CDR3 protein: CASSLDRTEIFYGYTF. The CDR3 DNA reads TGTGCCAGCAGCTTAGATCGGACAGAGATATTCTATGGCTACACCTTC.

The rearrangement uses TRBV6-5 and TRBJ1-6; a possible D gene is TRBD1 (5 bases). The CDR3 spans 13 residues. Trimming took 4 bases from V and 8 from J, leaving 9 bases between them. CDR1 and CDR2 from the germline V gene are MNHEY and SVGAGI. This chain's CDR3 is CASSSGGDSPLHF. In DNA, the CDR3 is TGTGCCAGCAGTTCTGGGGGAGATTCACCCCTCCACTTT.

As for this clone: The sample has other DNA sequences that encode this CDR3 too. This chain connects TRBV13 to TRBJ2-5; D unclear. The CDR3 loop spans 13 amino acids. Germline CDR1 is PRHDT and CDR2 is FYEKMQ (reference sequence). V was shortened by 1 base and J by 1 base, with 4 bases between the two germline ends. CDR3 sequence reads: CASSLEGQETQYF. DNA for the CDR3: TGTGCCAGCAGCTTAGAGGGCCAAGAGACCCAGTACTTC.

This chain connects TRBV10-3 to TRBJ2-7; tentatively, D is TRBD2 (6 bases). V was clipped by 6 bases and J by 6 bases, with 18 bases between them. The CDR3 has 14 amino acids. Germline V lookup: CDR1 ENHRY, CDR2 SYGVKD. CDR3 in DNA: TGTGCCATCAGCCCCAGCGGGCCCAAGGGCGAGCAGTACTTC. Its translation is CAISPSGPKGEQYF.

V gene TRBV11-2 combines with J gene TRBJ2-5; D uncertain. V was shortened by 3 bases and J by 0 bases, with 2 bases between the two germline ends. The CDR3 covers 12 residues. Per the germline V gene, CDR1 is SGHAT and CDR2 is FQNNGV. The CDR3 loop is CASSFDQETQYF. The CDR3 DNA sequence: TGTGCCAGCAGCTTTGACCAAGAGACCCAGTACTTC.

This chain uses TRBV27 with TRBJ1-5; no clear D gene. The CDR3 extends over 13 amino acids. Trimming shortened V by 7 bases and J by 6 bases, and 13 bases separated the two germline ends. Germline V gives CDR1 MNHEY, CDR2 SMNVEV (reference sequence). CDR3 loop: CASTPEWGQPQHF. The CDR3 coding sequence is TGTGCCAGCACCCCCGAGTGGGGTCAGCCCCAGCATTTT.

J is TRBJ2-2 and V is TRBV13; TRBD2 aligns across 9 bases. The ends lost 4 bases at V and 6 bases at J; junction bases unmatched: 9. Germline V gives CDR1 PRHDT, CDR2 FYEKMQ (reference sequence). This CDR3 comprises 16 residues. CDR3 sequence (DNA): TGTGCCAGCAGCTCCTCTCGGACTAGCGTCTCCGGGGAGCTGTTTTTT. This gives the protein CASSSSRTSVSGELFF.

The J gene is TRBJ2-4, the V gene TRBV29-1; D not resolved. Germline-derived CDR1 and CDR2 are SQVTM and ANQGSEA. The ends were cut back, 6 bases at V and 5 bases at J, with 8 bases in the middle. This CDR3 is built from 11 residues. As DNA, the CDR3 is TGCAGCGTCCGCAGAGAAAACATTCAGTACTTC. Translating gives CSVRRENIQYF.

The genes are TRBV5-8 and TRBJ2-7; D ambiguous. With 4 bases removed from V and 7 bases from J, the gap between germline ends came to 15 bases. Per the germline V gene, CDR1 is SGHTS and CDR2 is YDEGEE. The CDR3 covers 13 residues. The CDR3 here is CASSLPLLLEQYF. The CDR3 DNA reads TGTGCCAGCAGCCTCCCGCTCCTGTTGGAGCAGTACTTC.

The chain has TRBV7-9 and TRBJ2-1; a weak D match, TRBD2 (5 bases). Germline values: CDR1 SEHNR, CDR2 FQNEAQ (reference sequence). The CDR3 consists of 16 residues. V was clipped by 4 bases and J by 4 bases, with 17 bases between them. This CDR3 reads CASSSYVTTRYNEQFF. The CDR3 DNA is TGTGCCAGCAGCTCGTACGTGACTACGAGATACAATGAGCAGTTCTTC.

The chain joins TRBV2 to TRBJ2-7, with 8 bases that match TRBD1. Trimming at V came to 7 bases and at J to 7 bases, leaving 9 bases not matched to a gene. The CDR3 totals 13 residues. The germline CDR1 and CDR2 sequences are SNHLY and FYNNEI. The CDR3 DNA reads TGTGCCAGCATAGGGACAGGAACGTGGGAGCAGTACTTC. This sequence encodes CASIGTGTWEQYF.

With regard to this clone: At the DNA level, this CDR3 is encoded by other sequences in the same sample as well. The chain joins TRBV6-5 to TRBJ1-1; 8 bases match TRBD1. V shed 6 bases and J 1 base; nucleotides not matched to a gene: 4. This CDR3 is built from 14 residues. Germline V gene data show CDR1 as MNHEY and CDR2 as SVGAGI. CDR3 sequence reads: CASRPGTGNTEAFF. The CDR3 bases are TGTGCCAGCAGACCCGGGACAGGGAACACTGAAGCTTTCTTT.

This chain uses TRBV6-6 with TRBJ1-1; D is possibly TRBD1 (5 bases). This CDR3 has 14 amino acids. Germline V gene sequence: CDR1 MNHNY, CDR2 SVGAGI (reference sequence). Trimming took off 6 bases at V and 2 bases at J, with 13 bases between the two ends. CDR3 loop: CASSPGGVNTEAFF. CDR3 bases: TGTGCCAGCAGCCCCGGGGGTGTCAACACTGAAGCTTTCTTT.